This T cell receptor beta chain stems from a study of post-analysis software for immune sequencing data. Regarding this clonotype: Its antigen remains unknown.

Study-level results: Among multiple sclerosis patients, normalized Chao1 diversity was significantly below that of controls. F measure grouped same-batch samples tightly together.

Prepared TCR beta cDNA libraries contained unique molecular identifiers. There were about 1 to 10 million T cells, and around 500,000 cDNA molecules came from them. Using its own MiXCR run on the PCR reads, TCRdb lists one record per CDR3 protein. The table shows fewer than 550,000 distinct CDR3 sequences, with under 40% occurring only once. Sequenced material: blood. The TCR was taken from a girl aged 2-17 years with multiple sclerosis.

The CDR3 DNA follows: TGTGCCAGCAGTTTTGACAGGGGGGCCTTCACAGATACGCAGTATTTT. It is translated as CASSFDRGAFTDTQYF. The chain recombines TRBV27 with TRBJ2-3, with TRBD1 identical over 9 bases. The V segment lost 3 bases and the J segment 2 bases; nucleotides outside the gene matches: 6. Germline CDR1 and CDR2: MNHEY and SMNVEV (reference sequence). The CDR3 spans 16 residues.